The present T cell receptor (beta chain) was sequenced within a study of control samples from healthy donors and cancer patients. The protocol was immunoSEQ multiplex PCR, while the TCRdb copy is restricted to in-frame clones and leaves out a portion. The sample yields over 100,000 clones, around 89% seen once. The CDR3 length is 19 residues. The rearrangement links TRBV1 to TRBJ2-7; TRBD2 was called by the table and not checked on the DNA. TRBV1 is a known pseudogene. Sequenced sample: blood. The TCR originated in a woman aged 50 to 65 in good health. DNA of the CDR3: TGCACCAGCAGCCAAGATCTTCTATCGCGGGGCCCACCATCCTACGAGCAGTACTTC. Amino acids: CTSSQDLLSRGPPSYEQYF.